This is a list of T cell receptor beta chains from one sample in a study of CD8 T cells in ankylosing spondylitis. TCRdb fed the 5' RACE reads into MiXCR, producing one record per CDR3 protein. This table holds 220,000 or so distinct CDR3 sequences, roughly 10% found once. Sequenced sample: blood, either unsorted or a sorted T cell fraction (not recorded which). These TCRs come from a male donor with ankylosing spondylitis or in good health (not recorded which). Both conserved end residues are part of each CDR3. Each record gives: CDR3 protein, CDR3 DNA, V gene, J gene, CDR3 length, clone size, D gene. D genes are given only for firm matches. The listing skips clone size in some rows; elsewhere it reads once, few, many or a size class.

CDR3 protein: CASSPPGQGNNSPLHF
CDR3 DNA: TGTGCCAGCTCACCACCGGGACAGGGAAATAATTCACCCCTCCACTTT
V gene: TRBV18
J gene: TRBJ1-6
CDR3 length: 16
clone size: many
D gene: TRBD1

CDR3 protein: CARSDSGGSTDTQYF
CDR3 DNA: TGTGCCCGCAGTGATAGCGGGGGGAGCACAGATACGCAGTATTTT
V gene: TRBV2
J gene: TRBJ2-3
CDR3 length: 15
clone size: once
D gene: TRBD2

CDR3 protein: CASSDGWQPQHF
CDR3 DNA: TGTGCCAGCAGTGATGGGTGGCAGCCCCAGCATTTT
V gene: TRBV2
J gene: TRBJ1-5
CDR3 length: 12
clone size: many
D gene: NA

CDR3 protein: CAVGSGATSWGNEQFF
CDR3 DNA: TGTGCCGTGGGGAGCGGGGCGACATCCTGGGGGAATGAGCAGTTCTTC
V gene: TRBV7-2
J gene: TRBJ2-1
CDR3 length: 16
clone size: many
D gene: TRBD2

CDR3 protein: CASSYSGAGQPQHF
CDR3 DNA: TGTGCCAGCAGTTACTCGGGGGCCGGGCAGCCCCAGCATTTT
V gene: TRBV6-6
J gene: TRBJ1-5
CDR3 length: 14
clone size: many
D gene: NA

CDR3 protein: CSVEGDFRGEDTQYF
CDR3 DNA: TGCAGCGTTGAAGGGGATTTTAGGGGTGAGGATACGCAGTATTTT
V gene: TRBV29-1
J gene: TRBJ2-3
CDR3 length: 15
clone size: NA
D gene: NA

CDR3 protein: CASSQSRGTGELFF
CDR3 DNA: TGTGCCAGCAGCCAGAGCAGGGGCACCGGGGAGCTGTTTTTT
V gene: TRBV3-1
J gene: TRBJ2-2
CDR3 length: 14
clone size: NA
D gene: NA

CDR3 protein: CASSGGQQQETQYF
CDR3 DNA: TGCGCCAGCAGCGGGGGACAGCAGCAAGAGACCCAGTACTTC
V gene: TRBV5-1
J gene: TRBJ2-5
CDR3 length: 14
clone size: NA
D gene: TRBD1

CDR3 protein: CASSQDRGGGADTQYF
CDR3 DNA: TGTGCCAGCAGCCAAGATAGGGGGGGGGGCGCAGATACGCAGTATTTT
V gene: TRBV4-2
J gene: TRBJ2-3
CDR3 length: 16
clone size: many
D gene: NA

CDR3 protein: CSVDRRDTNTEAFF
CDR3 DNA: TGCAGCGTTGATCGCCGGGACACAAACACTGAAGCTTTCTTT
V gene: TRBV29-1
J gene: TRBJ1-1
CDR3 length: 14
clone size: many
D gene: NA

CDR3 protein: CASARGTSGGDEQFF
CDR3 DNA: TGTGCCAGCGCTAGAGGGACTAGCGGGGGGGATGAGCAGTTCTTC
V gene: TRBV6-4
J gene: TRBJ2-1
CDR3 length: 15
clone size: many
D gene: TRBD2

CDR3 protein: CASSNEAGTGTSYEQYF
CDR3 DNA: TGTGCCAGCAGCAACGAGGCCGGGACAGGGACCTCCTACGAGCAGTACTTC
V gene: TRBV21-1
J gene: TRBJ2-7
CDR3 length: 17
clone size: many
D gene: NA

CDR3 protein: CASSVQGIQETQYF
CDR3 DNA: TGCGCCAGCAGCGTACAGGGGATTCAAGAGACCCAGTACTTC
V gene: TRBV5-1
J gene: TRBJ2-5
CDR3 length: 14
clone size: many
D gene: TRBD1

CDR3 protein: CASSLGDPNIQYF
CDR3 DNA: TGTGCCAGCAGCTTAGGAGACCCAAACATTCAGTACTTC
V gene: TRBV11-2
J gene: TRBJ2-4
CDR3 length: 13
clone size: many
D gene: NA

CDR3 protein: CASSFGDDRGWGFF
CDR3 DNA: TGTGCCAGCAGCTTTGGGGACGACAGGGGCTGGGGTTTCTTT
V gene: TRBV7-9
J gene: TRBJ1-1
CDR3 length: 14
clone size: few
D gene: TRBD1

CDR3 protein: CASTFSLRPELMNTEAFF
CDR3 DNA: TGTGCCAGCACCTTCAGTTTGCGCCCTGAACTAATGAACACTGAAGCTTTCTTT
V gene: TRBV12-3/TRBV12-4
J gene: TRBJ1-1
CDR3 length: 18
clone size: many
D gene: NA

CDR3 protein: CASSRTSGDQETQYF
CDR3 DNA: TGTGCCAGCAGTCGGACTAGCGGCGACCAAGAGACCCAGTACTTC
V gene: TRBV27
J gene: TRBJ2-5
CDR3 length: 15
clone size: many
D gene: TRBD2

CDR3 protein: CASQGGQLYEQYF
CDR3 DNA: TGTGCCAGCCAGGGGGGACAGCTCTACGAGCAGTACTTC
V gene: TRBV28
J gene: TRBJ2-7
CDR3 length: 13
clone size: many
D gene: NA

CDR3 protein: CAISVRGDEQYF
CDR3 DNA: TGTGCCATCAGCGTCCGGGGGGACGAGCAGTACTTC
V gene: TRBV10-3
J gene: TRBJ2-7
CDR3 length: 12
clone size: NA
D gene: TRBD2

CDR3 protein: CASSLAGSRGDTQYF
CDR3 DNA: TGTGCCAGCAGCTTAGCAGGGTCCAGGGGAGATACGCAGTATTTT
V gene: TRBV7-2
J gene: TRBJ2-3
CDR3 length: 15
clone size: many
D gene: NA

CDR3 protein: CASSQIAVYTDTQYF
CDR3 DNA: TGTGCCAGCAGCCAGATAGCGGTCTACACAGATACGCAGTATTTT
V gene: TRBV7-9
J gene: TRBJ2-3
CDR3 length: 15
clone size: many
D gene: NA

CDR3 protein: CASSTPSGGADEQFF
CDR3 DNA: TGCGCCAGCAGCACTCCTAGCGGGGGGGCGGATGAGCAGTTCTTC
V gene: TRBV5-1
J gene: TRBJ2-1
CDR3 length: 15
clone size: many
D gene: TRBD2

CDR3 protein: CASSLYGTTNYGYTF
CDR3 DNA: TGTGCCAGCAGTTTATACGGGACAACCAACTATGGCTACACCTTC
V gene: TRBV12-3/TRBV12-4
J gene: TRBJ1-2
CDR3 length: 15
clone size: many
D gene: NA

CDR3 protein: CASHKDVQGLQETQYF
CDR3 DNA: TGTGCCAGCCATAAGGACGTCCAGGGCCTTCAAGAGACCCAGTACTTC
V gene: TRBV28
J gene: TRBJ2-5
CDR3 length: 16
clone size: many
D gene: NA

CDR3 protein: CASSRYNEKLFF
CDR3 DNA: TGTGCCAGCAGCCGCTACAATGAAAAACTGTTTTTT
V gene: TRBV3-1
J gene: TRBJ1-4
CDR3 length: 12
clone size: many
D gene: NA

CDR3 protein: CSARYPKGLGEAFF
CDR3 DNA: TGCAGTGCGCGCTACCCAAAGGGGCTGGGGGAAGCTTTCTTT
V gene: TRBV20-1
J gene: TRBJ1-1
CDR3 length: 14
clone size: NA
D gene: NA

CDR3 protein: CASSLVRGPKQETQYF
CDR3 DNA: TGTGCCAGCAGCCTCGTACGGGGGCCAAAACAAGAGACCCAGTACTTC
V gene: TRBV28
J gene: TRBJ2-5
CDR3 length: 16
clone size: NA
D gene: NA

CDR3 protein: CASSLVASGGYNEQFF
CDR3 DNA: TGCGCCAGCAGCTTGGTGGCTAGCGGGGGCTATAATGAGCAGTTCTTC
V gene: TRBV5-1
J gene: TRBJ2-1
CDR3 length: 16
clone size: many
D gene: TRBD2

CDR3 protein: CSAPGTAIVGSYGYTF
CDR3 DNA: TGCAGTGCTCCCGGGACAGCGATAGTGGGGAGCTATGGCTACACCTTC
V gene: TRBV20-1
J gene: TRBJ1-2
CDR3 length: 16
clone size: few
D gene: TRBD1

CDR3 protein: CAICLPGTLLAHSNQPQHF
CDR3 DNA: TGTGCCATCTGTTTACCAGGGACATTATTAGCCCATAGCAATCAGCCCCAGCATTTT
V gene: TRBV10-3
J gene: TRBJ1-5
CDR3 length: 19
clone size: NA
D gene: NA

CDR3 protein: CASSGGQGAVDYGYTF
CDR3 DNA: TGTGCCAGTAGTGGCGGACAAGGGGCAGTGGACTATGGCTACACCTTC
V gene: TRBV19
J gene: TRBJ1-2
CDR3 length: 16
clone size: NA
D gene: NA

CDR3 protein: CASSLGTEINQPQHF
CDR3 DNA: TGCGCCAGCAGCTTAGGGACAGAGATCAATCAGCCCCAGCATTTT
V gene: TRBV5-1
J gene: TRBJ1-5
CDR3 length: 15
clone size: many
D gene: TRBD1

CDR3 protein: CSARSLGNTEAFF
CDR3 DNA: TGCAGTGCTAGGTCCCTGGGTAACACTGAAGCTTTCTTT
V gene: TRBV20-1
J gene: TRBJ1-1
CDR3 length: 13
clone size: few
D gene: NA

CDR3 protein: CASSLHLGVRNYGYTF
CDR3 DNA: TGTGCCAGCAGCTTACACCTCGGGGTTAGGAACTATGGCTACACCTTC
V gene: TRBV7-9
J gene: TRBJ1-2
CDR3 length: 16
clone size: few
D gene: NA

CDR3 protein: CASSTGLTYEQYF
CDR3 DNA: TGCGCCAGCAGCACCGGTCTCACCTACGAGCAGTACTTC
V gene: TRBV5-1
J gene: TRBJ2-7
CDR3 length: 13
clone size: NA
D gene: NA

CDR3 protein: CASSPARESYGYTF
CDR3 DNA: TGTGCCAGCAGCCCCGCCAGGGAAAGCTATGGCTACACCTTC
V gene: TRBV9
J gene: TRBJ1-2
CDR3 length: 14
clone size: many
D gene: NA

CDR3 protein: CASSQTFRTGDTGELFF
CDR3 DNA: TGTGCCAGCAGCCAAACCTTCAGGACAGGGGACACCGGGGAGCTGTTTTTT
V gene: TRBV3-1
J gene: TRBJ2-2
CDR3 length: 17
clone size: many
D gene: TRBD1

CDR3 protein: CASSLTGPETQYF
CDR3 DNA: TGTGCCAGCAGCTTAACCGGGCCAGAGACCCAGTACTTC
V gene: TRBV7-9
J gene: TRBJ2-5
CDR3 length: 13
clone size: many
D gene: NA